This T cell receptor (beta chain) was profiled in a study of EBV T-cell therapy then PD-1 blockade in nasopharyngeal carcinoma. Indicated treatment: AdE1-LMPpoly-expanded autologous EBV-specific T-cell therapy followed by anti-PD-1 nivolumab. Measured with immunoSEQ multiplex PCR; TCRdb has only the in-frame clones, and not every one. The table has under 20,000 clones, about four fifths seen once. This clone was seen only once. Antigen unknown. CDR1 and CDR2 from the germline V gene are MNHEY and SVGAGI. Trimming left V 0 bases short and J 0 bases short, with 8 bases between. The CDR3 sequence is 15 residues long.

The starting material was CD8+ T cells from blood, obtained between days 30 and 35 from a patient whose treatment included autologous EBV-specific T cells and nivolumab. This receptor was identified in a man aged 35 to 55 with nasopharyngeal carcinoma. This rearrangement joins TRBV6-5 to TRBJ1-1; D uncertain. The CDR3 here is CASSYSITVNTEAFF. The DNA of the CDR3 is TGTGCCAGCAGTTACTCGATTACGGTGAACACTGAAGCTTTCTTT.